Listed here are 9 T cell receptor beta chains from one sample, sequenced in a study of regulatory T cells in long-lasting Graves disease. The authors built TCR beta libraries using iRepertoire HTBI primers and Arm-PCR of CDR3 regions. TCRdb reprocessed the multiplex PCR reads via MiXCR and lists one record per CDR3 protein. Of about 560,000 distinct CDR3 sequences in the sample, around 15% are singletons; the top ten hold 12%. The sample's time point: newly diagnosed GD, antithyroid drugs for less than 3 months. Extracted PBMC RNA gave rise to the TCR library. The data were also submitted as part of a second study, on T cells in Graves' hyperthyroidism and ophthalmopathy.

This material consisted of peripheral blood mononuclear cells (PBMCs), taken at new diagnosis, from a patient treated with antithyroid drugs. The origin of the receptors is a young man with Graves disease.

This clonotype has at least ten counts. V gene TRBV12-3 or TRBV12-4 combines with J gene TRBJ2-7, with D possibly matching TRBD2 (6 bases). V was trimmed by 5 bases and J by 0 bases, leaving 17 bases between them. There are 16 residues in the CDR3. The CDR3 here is CASSPSGTPSSYEQYF. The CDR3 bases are TGTGCCAGCAGTCCTTCCGGGACTCCTAGCTCCTACGAGCAGTACTTC.

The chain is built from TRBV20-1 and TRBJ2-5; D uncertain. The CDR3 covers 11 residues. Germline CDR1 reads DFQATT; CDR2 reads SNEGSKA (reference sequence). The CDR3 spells CSWWQQETQYF. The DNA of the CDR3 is TGCAGCTGGTGGCAGCAAGAGACCCAGTACTTC.

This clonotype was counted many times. The CDR3 DNA is TGTGCCAGCAGCTCGGGACTAGCGGGATACTCCTACAATGAGCAGTTCTTC. Translation gives CASSSGLAGYSYNEQFF. V usage is TRBV11-2 and J usage is TRBJ2-1, with 13 bases fitting TRBD2. In germline, CDR1 is SGHAT, CDR2 FQNNGV. The CDR3 spans 17 residues. Germline trimming cut 4 bases from V and 0 bases from J; bases unmatched to any gene: 3.

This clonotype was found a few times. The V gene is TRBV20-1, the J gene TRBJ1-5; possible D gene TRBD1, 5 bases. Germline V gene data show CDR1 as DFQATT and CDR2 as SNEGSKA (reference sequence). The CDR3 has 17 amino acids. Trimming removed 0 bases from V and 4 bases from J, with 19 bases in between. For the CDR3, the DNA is TGCAGTGCTAGAGATATTATAGTAACAGGAGGGAATCAGCCCCAGCATTTT. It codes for CSARDIIVTGGNQPQHF.

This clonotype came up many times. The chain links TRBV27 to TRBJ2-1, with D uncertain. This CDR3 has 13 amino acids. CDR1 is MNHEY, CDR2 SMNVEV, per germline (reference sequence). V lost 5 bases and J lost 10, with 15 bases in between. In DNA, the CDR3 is TGTGCCAGCAGTCCAACCTACCGTGGAGAGCAGTTCTTC. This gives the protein CASSPTYRGEQFF.

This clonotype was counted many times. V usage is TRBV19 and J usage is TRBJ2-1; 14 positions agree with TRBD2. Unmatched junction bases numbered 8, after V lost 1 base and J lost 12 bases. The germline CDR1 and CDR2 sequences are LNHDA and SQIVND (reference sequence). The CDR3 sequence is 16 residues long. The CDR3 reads CASSIGLAGGPRTQFF. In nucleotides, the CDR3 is TGTGCCAGTAGTATAGGACTAGCGGGAGGGCCGCGAACGCAGTTCTTC.

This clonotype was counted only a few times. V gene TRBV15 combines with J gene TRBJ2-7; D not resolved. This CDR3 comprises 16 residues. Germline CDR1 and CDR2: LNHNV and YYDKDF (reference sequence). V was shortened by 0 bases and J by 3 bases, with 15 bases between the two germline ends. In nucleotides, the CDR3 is TGTGCCACCAGCAGAGAAGGAAGGGTCCGAGACTACGAGCAGTACTTC. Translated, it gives CATSREGRVRDYEQYF.

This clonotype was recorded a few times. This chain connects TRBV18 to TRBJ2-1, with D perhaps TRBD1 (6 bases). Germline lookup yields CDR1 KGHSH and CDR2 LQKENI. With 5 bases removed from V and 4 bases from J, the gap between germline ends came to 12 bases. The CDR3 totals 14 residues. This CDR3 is CASSITGTYNEQFF. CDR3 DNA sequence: TGTGCCAGCTCAATTACAGGGACATACAATGAGCAGTTCTTC.

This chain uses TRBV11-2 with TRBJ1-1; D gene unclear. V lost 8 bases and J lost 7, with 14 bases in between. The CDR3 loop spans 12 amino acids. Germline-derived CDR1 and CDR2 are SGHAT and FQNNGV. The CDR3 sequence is CASVDSSLEAFF. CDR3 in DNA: TGTGCCAGCGTCGACTCCAGCCTTGAAGCTTTCTTT.